Below, 10 T cell receptor beta chains from the same sample are listed, as sequenced in a study of blood T cell repertoires in COVID-19. Here immunoSEQ multiplex PCR was the method, and the copy in TCRdb shows in-frame clones only, minus some. The data show about 180,000 clones, with roughly 82% seen just once and about 8.4% held by the top ten. Sequences were obtained from peripheral blood. The receptors derive from a woman between 65 and 79 years old with acute or convalescent COVID-19.

The rearrangement uses TRBV6-5 and TRBJ1-1; 8 positions agree with TRBD1. This CDR3 spans 12 amino acids. Germline V gene sequence: CDR1 MNHEY, CDR2 SVGAGI. J was trimmed by 11 bases and V by 5 bases; bases with no gene match: 7. The DNA for the CDR3 is TGTGCCAGCAGTCAGCCGGACAGGGCGGCTTTCTTT. Protein sequence: CASSQPDRAAFF.

This rearrangement joins TRBV5-4 to TRBJ1-6; D not certain. V was pared by 4 bases and J by 9 bases, with 8 bases between. The CDR3 spans 12 residues. The germline V gene encodes CDR1 SGHNT and CDR2 YYREEE (reference sequence). The CDR3 here is CASSQAGSPLHF. The CDR3 DNA sequence: TGTGCCAGCAGCCAGGCGGGTTCACCCCTCCACTTT.

This chain connects TRBV19 to TRBJ1-5, with 10 bases identical to TRBD1. The V segment lost 3 bases and the J segment 4 bases; nucleotides outside the gene matches: 3. In germline, CDR1 is LNHDA, CDR2 SQIVND (reference sequence). There are 15 residues in the CDR3. The CDR3 coding sequence is TGTGCCAGTAGTATCTTGGGACAGGGGAATCAGCCCCAGCATTTT. Residues: CASSILGQGNQPQHF. The full variable domain, in which reference TRBV19 and TRBJ1-5 provide the parts outside the CDR3, is DGGITQSPKYLFRKEGQNVTLSCEQNLNHDAMYWYRQDPGQGLRLIYYSQIVNDFQKGDIAEGYSVSREKKESFPLTVTSAQKNPTAFYLCASSILGQGNQPQHFGDGTRLSIL.

The CDR3 protein is CASSQAGLAGPGTQYF. CDR3 DNA: TGTGCCAGCAGCCAAGCGGGACTAGCTGGTCCCGGTACGCAGTATTTT. The V and J genes are TRBV3-1 (or the pseudogene TRBV3-2) and TRBJ2-3, with 9 bases fitting TRBD2. The length of the CDR3 is 16 residues. With V trimmed by 1 base and J by 8 bases, 10 bases remained unmatched. Per the germline V gene, CDR1 is LGHDT and CDR2 is YNNKEL (reference sequence).

Concerning this clone: The same CDR3 can be traced to other DNA sequences in this sample. This chain uses TRBV28 with TRBJ1-2; maybe TRBD1 (6 bases). Germline values: CDR1 MDHEN, CDR2 SYDVKM. There are 16 residues in the CDR3. The V and J ends lost 4 bases and 4 bases respectively, with 19 bases between them. CDR3 in amino acids: CASSSGGWGRGYGYTF. The CDR3 DNA follows: TGTGCCAGCAGTTCCGGGGGGTGGGGGCGTGGCTATGGCTACACCTTC.

The V and J genes are TRBV28 and TRBJ1-4; the D is unclear. Germline loops: CDR1 MDHEN, CDR2 SYDVKM. This CDR3 is built from 14 residues. The V and J ends lost 2 bases and 4 bases respectively, with 8 bases between them. The chain's CDR3 is CASSLREFNEKLFF. CDR3 nucleotides: TGTGCCAGCAGTTTACGGGAATTTAATGAAAAACTGTTTTTT.

The chain is built from TRBV27 and TRBJ1-5, with 7 positions matching TRBD1. With V trimmed by 3 bases and J by 4 bases, 0 bases remained unmatched. Germline V CDR1 and CDR2: MNHEY, SMNVEV (reference sequence). The CDR3 is made up of 13 amino acids. For the CDR3, the DNA is TGTGCCAGCAGTTTCAGGGGGAATCAGCCCCAGCATTTT. It yields the protein CASSFRGNQPQHF.

The V call is TRBV6-5, the J call TRBJ1-5; D is perhaps TRBD1 (5 bases). The CDR3 spans 15 residues. Trimming took 8 bases from V and 3 from J, leaving 17 bases between them. Germline loops: CDR1 MNHEY, CDR2 SVGAGI. The CDR3 loop is CASGRGFGDNQPQHF. CDR3 sequence (DNA): TGTGCCAGCGGGAGGGGTTTCGGGGACAATCAGCCCCAGCATTTT.

The rearrangement joins TRBV7-2 to TRBJ2-1; TRBD2 aligns across 10 bases. The CDR3 runs to 15 residues. V lost 1 base to trimming and J lost 9 bases; unmatched junction nucleotides: 6. CDR1 and CDR2 (germline): SGHTA, FQGNSA. The chain's CDR3 is CASSLEASGGREQFF. CDR3 bases: TGTGCCAGCAGCTTAGAGGCTAGCGGGGGTCGTGAGCAGTTCTTC.

The chain is built from TRBV3-1 (or the pseudogene TRBV3-2) and TRBJ2-2, with 8 bases that match TRBD1. This CDR3 has 16 amino acids. Germline lookup yields CDR1 LGHDT and CDR2 YNNKEL (reference sequence). J was trimmed by 2 bases and V by 3 bases; bases with no gene match: 5. The CDR3: CASSQGTGLNTGELFF. CDR3 DNA: TGTGCCAGCAGCCAGGGGACAGGACTCAACACCGGGGAGCTGTTTTTT.